This T cell receptor (beta chain) was sequenced during a study of T cell responses to AZD1222 COVID-19 vaccine. Study-wide results and limits: Vaccine-associated CD4 TCRs ranged over spike, dominating at 160-218 and 743-854. A rise in Spike-specific TCR breadth and depth followed two AZD1222 doses. Recipients of AZD1222 seropositive at baseline numbered only 5 to 7. The donor group comprised mostly white British people and more females; the analysis possibly underestimated clonal diversity.

Germline loops: CDR1 MNHEY, CDR2 SVGAGI. This CDR3 spans 14 amino acids. The junction had 5 bases not matched to a gene; V was cut back by 4 bases and J by 8 bases. The method was immunoSEQ multiplex PCR; TCRdb's version includes in-frame clones alone and lacks a portion of them. The table shows about 100,000 clones, with about 89% occurring only once. Comments on this clone: Its specificity is unknown.

This sequence joins TRBV6-5 and TRBJ2-6; the match to TRBD2 covers 7 bases. The sample here was peripheral blood, taken on day 0 of MenACWY control vaccination. This TCR was sampled from an adult in good health. CDR3 sequence: CASSSAGESNVLTF. CDR3 coding DNA: TGTGCCAGCAGTTCTGCGGGGGAGTCCAACGTCCTGACTTTC.